A selection of T cell receptor beta chains follows, all from one sample in a study of shared clonotypes between healthy human individuals. Produced via immunoSEQ multiplex PCR; TCRdb's table is partial and in-frame only. Of about 2.1 million clones in the sample, over 85% were seen once. Material for sequencing was naive CD8+ T cells from PBMCs. The receptor set was obtained from a man aged 18-30 years in good health. Some clones in this sample may be carry-over from other donors' samples. CDR3s include the opening cysteine and the closing phenylalanine or tryptophan. A D gene is named only where the DNA matches it firmly. Expanded clones are given a class, and other clones once, few, many or no size at all.

V gene	clone size	J gene	D gene	CDR3 protein	CDR3 DNA
TRBV6-5	-	TRBJ1-5	-	CASSPGEGVAQHF	TGTGCCAGCAGCCCAGGGGAAGGAGTTGCCCAGCATTTT
TRBV11-3	-	TRBJ2-5	-	CASSPGPEGLETQYF	TGTGCCAGCAGCCCAGGGCCGGAGGGCCTTGAGACCCAGTACTTC
TRBV28	-	TRBJ2-2	-	CASSYHATAGELFF	TGTGCCAGCAGTTACCATGCAACGGCCGGGGAGCTGTTTTTT
TRBV5-4	-	TRBJ2-7	-	CASSLGIYPSYEQYF	TGTGCCAGCAGCTTGGGCATCTACCCCTCCTACGAGCAGTACTTC
TRBV6-6	-	TRBJ1-1	-	CASRYNTEAFF	TGTGCCAGCAGATACAACACTGAAGCTTTCTTT
TRBV5-1	-	TRBJ2-1	TRBD2	CASSAGLAAYNEQFF	TGCGCCAGCAGTGCGGGACTAGCGGCCTACAATGAGCAGTTCTTC
TRBV15	-	TRBJ1-5	-	CATSSGGENQPQHF	TGTGCCACCAGCAGTGGAGGAGAAAATCAGCCCCAGCATTTT
TRBV18	-	TRBJ2-1	TRBD1	CASSPLGQIYNEQFF	TGTGCCAGCTCACCCCTGGGACAGATCTACAATGAGCAGTTCTTC
TRBV27	-	TRBJ1-5	TRBD1	CASSHERTGGNSNQPQHF	TGTGCCAGCAGCCACGAGAGGACAGGGGGGAATAGCAATCAGCCCCAGCATTTT
TRBV7-9	few	TRBJ1-3	-	CASSSDRGNTIYF	TGTGCCAGCAGCTCCGACAGGGGAAACACCATATATTTT
TRBV6-1	-	TRBJ2-2	-	CALTMANTGELFF	TGTGCCCTCACGATGGCGAACACCGGGGAGCTGTTTTTT
TRBV6-1	-	TRBJ1-1	-	CASRAQIMNTEAFF	TGTGCCAGCAGAGCACAGATTATGAACACTGAAGCTTTCTTT
TRBV7-9	-	TRBJ2-7	TRBD1	CASSPRDRGIARWEQYF	TGTGCCAGCAGCCCCCGGGACAGGGGGATAGCGCGGTGGGAGCAGTACTTC
TRBV10-3	once	TRBJ2-1	TRBD2	CAIREAGGLVGDEQFF	TGTGCCATCAGAGAAGCGGGAGGGCTTGTCGGTGACGAGCAGTTCTTC
TRBV6-5	-	TRBJ2-5	-	CASSPSRVPQETQYF	TGTGCCAGCAGTCCCTCCAGGGTGCCCCAAGAGACCCAGTACTTC
TRBV2	once	TRBJ2-7	-	CASSEGHSSSYEQYF	TGTGCCAGCAGCGAGGGACACTCGAGCTCCTACGAGCAGTACTTC
TRBV6-4	-	TRBJ2-3	TRBD2	CASSVAGPTDTQYF	TGTGCCAGCAGTGTAGCGGGCCCCACAGATACGCAGTATTTT
TRBV7-9	-	TRBJ2-7	-	CASSLGQPLGEQYF	TGTGCCAGCAGCTTGGGGCAGCCATTGGGCGAGCAGTACTTC
TRBV7-9	-	TRBJ2-5	TRBD1	CASSPNDRDQETQYF	TGTGCCAGCAGCCCTAACGACAGGGACCAAGAGACCCAGTACTTC
TRBV27	-	TRBJ2-2	-	CASSDMGPSGYGGELFF	TGTGCCAGCAGTGATATGGGCCCCTCCGGTTATGGGGGGGAGCTGTTTTTT
TRBV28	-	TRBJ2-7	-	CASSSYRDTYEQYF	TGTGCCAGCAGTTCATACCGGGACACCTACGAGCAGTACTTC
TRBV7-8	-	TRBJ2-2	TRBD1	CASSPHLGQGILNTGELFF	TGTGCCAGCAGCCCCCACTTAGGACAGGGAATACTAAACACCGGGGAGCTGTTTTTT
TRBV4-1	once	TRBJ2-7	-	CASSPNTNKFYEQYF	TGCGCCAGCAGCCCAAACACCAACAAATTTTACGAGCAGTACTTC
TRBV19	-	TRBJ1-4	TRBD1	CASSPRSDREKLFF	TGTGCCAGTAGTCCTAGGTCGGACAGGGAAAAACTGTTTTTT
TRBV19	-	TRBJ1-5	TRBD1	CASNHRDRSPPVYF	TGTGCCAGTAATCACCGGGACAGGAGTCCCCCCGTGTATTTT
TRBV7-9	-	TRBJ2-3	TRBD2	CASSLGNRSGGVTDTQYF	TGTGCCAGCAGCCTGGGAAACAGGAGCGGGGGGGTCACAGATACGCAGTATTTT
TRBV28	few	TRBJ2-7	TRBD1	CASTPGQSYEQYF	TGTGCCAGCACCCCGGGACAGTCCTACGAGCAGTACTTC
TRBV27	-	TRBJ2-7	-	CASSFAGPGYEQYF	TGTGCCAGCAGTTTCGCGGGACCGGGGTACGAGCAGTACTTC
TRBV27	-	TRBJ2-5	-	CASSLGGTETQYF	TGTGCCAGCAGTTTAGGCGGGACTGAGACCCAGTACTTC
TRBV5-4	-	TRBJ2-3	TRBD2	CASSDGLAGSTDTQYF	TGTGCCAGCAGCGATGGACTAGCGGGGAGCACAGATACGCAGTATTTT
TRBV27	-	TRBJ1-2	TRBD1	CASSLGQENGYTF	TGTGCCAGCAGTTTGGGACAGGAGAATGGCTACACCTTC
TRBV29-1	-	TRBJ2-7	-	CSVVSLGEQYF	TGCAGCGTCGTATCTCTGGGTGAGCAGTACTTC
TRBV2	-	TRBJ1-2	-	CASTEGNRANYGYTF	TGTGCCAGCACTGAAGGGAACAGAGCTAACTATGGCTACACCTTC
TRBV7-9	-	TRBJ2-1	-	CASSPGWGNNEQFF	TGTGCCAGCAGCCCAGGGTGGGGCAACAATGAGCAGTTCTTC
TRBV4-2	-	TRBJ2-7	-	CASSQGTLGSYEQYF	TGTGCCAGCAGCCAAGGTACTCTAGGCTCCTACGAGCAGTACTTC
TRBV28	once	TRBJ2-7	TRBD1	CASGTGSSEIYEQYF	TGTGCCAGCGGGACAGGGTCCTCTGAGATTTACGAGCAGTACTTC
TRBV7-2	-	TRBJ2-5	TRBD2	CASSSPGTSSVTQYF	TGTGCCAGCAGCTCCCCCGGGACTAGCTCTGTGACCCAGTACTTC
TRBV30	-	TRBJ2-2	-	CACDVGTGELFF	TGTGCCTGTGACGTTGGCACCGGGGAGCTGTTTTTT
TRBV11-3	-	TRBJ2-1	TRBD2	CASSPASGSESYNEQFF	TGTGCCAGCAGCCCCGCCAGCGGGAGCGAATCCTACAATGAGCAGTTCTTC
TRBV5-3	-	TRBJ2-3	-	CARSLTGPDSTDTQYF	TGTGCCAGAAGCTTGACGGGTCCCGATAGCACAGATACGCAGTATTTT
TRBV5-1	-	TRBJ2-3	-	CASSLEQGGITDTQYF	TGCGCCAGCAGCCTTGAACAGGGCGGGATCACAGATACGCAGTATTTT
TRBV28	-	TRBJ2-1	-	CASSPYGGRNEQFF	TGTGCCAGCAGTCCCTATGGAGGGAGAAATGAGCAGTTCTTC
TRBV5-1	-	TRBJ1-5	-	CASSLAGGRPQHF	TGCGCCAGCAGCTTGGCCGGAGGGAGGCCCCAGCATTTT
TRBV27	-	TRBJ2-7	TRBD2	CASSLSASGHYEQYF	TGTGCCAGCAGTTTATCGGCTAGCGGACACTACGAGCAGTACTTC
TRBV2	-	TRBJ1-5	-	CASSELDRLNQPQHF	TGTGCCAGCAGCGAACTCGACAGACTCAATCAGCCCCAGCATTTT
TRBV6-1	-	TRBJ2-3	-	CASSESRAGVADTQYF	TGTGCCAGCAGTGAATCGAGGGCAGGGGTGGCAGATACGCAGTATTTT
TRBV27	-	TRBJ2-7	TRBD1	CASSPQQDRAHEQYF	TGTGCCAGCAGTCCGCAACAGGACAGGGCCCACGAGCAGTACTTC
TRBV9	-	TRBJ1-1	TRBD1	CASSVGDSRNTEAFF	TGTGCCAGCAGCGTCGGGGACAGTCGGAACACTGAAGCTTTCTTT
TRBV9	-	TRBJ2-1	-	CASSVGGVAGEQFF	TGTGCCAGCAGCGTCGGGGGAGTTGCAGGAGAGCAGTTCTTC